The source of this T cell receptor beta chain is a study of blood T cell repertoires in COVID-19. Study context: Donors in the United States, Italy and Spain gave samples during acute or convalescent COVID-19. Sources were T cells, B-cell-depleted T cells, or PBMCs; the material itself was cDNA or gDNA.

CDR3 length equals 15 residues. V shed 6 bases and J 8 bases; nucleotides not matched to a gene: 15. Germline V CDR1 and CDR2: SEHNR, FQNEAQ (reference sequence). Original handling: Using reference gene primer amplification, nucleated cell counts were estimated. The protocol was immunoSEQ multiplex PCR, while the TCRdb copy is restricted to in-frame clones and leaves out a portion. For V, J and clone size, that table is used; D and trimming come from the DNA. Of almost 90,000 clones listed, over 80% are singletons. J is TRBJ1-1 and V is TRBV7-9, with TRBD1 identical over 7 bases. This TCR came from an elderly man with acute or convalescent COVID-19. Sequenced input: peripheral blood. This chain's CDR3 is CASSPYRGERKEAFF. The CDR3 DNA sequence: TGTGCCAGCAGTCCTTACAGGGGCGAGAGAAAGGAAGCTTTCTTT.